This passage covers 30 T cell receptor beta chains from one sample sequenced in a study of somatic mutations in cytotoxic T cells in rheumatoid arthritis. Repertoires were generated with immunoSEQ multiplex PCR, while TCRdb's copy carries only in-frame clones and drops some. The sample consists of about 30,000 clones, 82% of them appearing once. Material for sequencing was CD8+ T cells sorted from blood. These receptors were taken from an adult with rheumatoid arthritis.

The chain uses TRBV5-4 and TRBJ2-3, with 14 bases lining up with TRBD2. Trimming took 3 bases from V and 0 from J; bases not matched to a gene: 9. The CDR3 is 19 amino acids. Germline assignment: CDR1 SGHNT and CDR2 YYREEE (reference sequence). CDR3 DNA sequence: TGTGCCAGCAGCTCCCCTCCGGGACTAGCGGGGGCGAGCACAGATACGCAGTATTTT. Translated: CASSSPPGLAGASTDTQYF.

The V gene is TRBV11-2, the J gene TRBJ2-7; a weak D match, TRBD2 (6 bases). The ends were cut back, 1 base at V and 3 bases at J, with 7 bases in the middle. This CDR3 has 13 residues. CDR1 and CDR2 from the germline V gene are SGHAT and FQNNGV. The CDR3 DNA reads TGTGCCAGCAGCTTAGGGGGAGGCTACGAGCAGTACTTC. Translated, it gives CASSLGGGYEQYF. The complete variable domain, with remaining parts taken from reference TRBV11-2 and TRBJ2-7, reads EAGVAQSPRYKIIEKRQSVAFWCNPISGHATLYWYQQILGQGPKLLIQFQNNGVVDDSQLPKDRFSAERLKGVDSTLKIQPAKLEDSAVYLCASSLGGGYEQYFGPGTRLTVT.

The chain recombines TRBV9 with TRBJ2-1, with TRBD1 matching 7 bases. This CDR3 region has 14 residues. CDR1 is SGDLS and CDR2 is YYNGEE in the germline V gene. The V and J ends lost 4 bases and 6 bases, in that order; junction bases with no gene match: 7. The CDR3 spells CASSFHPGGNEQFF. Here the CDR3 DNA reads TGTGCCAGCAGCTTCCATCCAGGGGGCAATGAGCAGTTCTTC.

The V call is TRBV19, the J call TRBJ1-2, with D possibly matching TRBD1 (6 bases). Trimming shortened V by 7 bases and J by 5 bases, and 11 bases separated the two germline ends. This CDR3 comprises 12 residues. Per the germline V gene, CDR1 is LNHDA and CDR2 is SQIVND (reference sequence). The CDR3 DNA reads as TGTGCCAGTACCATAGGGGGATATGGCTACACCTTC. Its protein product is CASTIGGYGYTF.

The chain has TRBV7-2 and TRBJ2-2; D remains unclear. The V and J ends lost 3 bases and 9 bases respectively, with 5 bases between them. Germline CDR1 SGHTA, CDR2 FQGNSA. The CDR3 is 11 amino acids. The CDR3, as DNA: TGTGCCAGCAGCTTCTCCAGGGAGCTGTTTTTT. Residues: CASSFSRELFF.

This sequence joins TRBV6-6 and TRBJ2-1, with 7 bases identical to TRBD1. The germline V gene encodes CDR1 MNHNY and CDR2 SVGAGI (reference sequence). The CDR3 has 13 amino acids. The V segment lost 10 bases and the J segment 3 bases; nucleotides outside the gene matches: 6. CDR3 sequence: CAISGQNYNEQFF. In DNA form, the CDR3 reads TGTGCCATCTCGGGACAGAACTACAATGAGCAGTTCTTC.

This clone is medium-sized in the sample. The V gene is TRBV4-2, the J gene TRBJ2-1; 8 bases map to TRBD2. The CDR3 loop spans 16 amino acids. CDR1 and CDR2 from the germline V gene are LGHNA and YNFKEQ. V lost 6 bases, J lost 2 bases, and 9 bases stayed unmatched. CDR3 nucleotide sequence: TGTGCCAGCAGGCGTTATACTAGCGGAGCCTACAATGAGCAGTTCTTC. Translation gives CASRRYTSGAYNEQFF.

The rearrangement joins TRBV5-1 to TRBJ1-1, with no clear D. The ends were cut back, 4 bases at V and 1 base at J, with 11 bases in the middle. The CDR3 totals 14 residues. Germline values: CDR1 SGHRS, CDR2 YFSETQ. The CDR3 sequence is CASSNEGSNTEAFF. The DNA for the CDR3 is TGCGCCAGCAGCAATGAGGGCTCGAACACTGAAGCTTTCTTT.

The rearrangement joins TRBV7-9 to TRBJ2-2; the match to TRBD2 covers 14 bases. Trimming took 4 bases from V and 4 from J; bases not matched to a gene: 2. The CDR3 is made up of 16 amino acids. Germline V lookup: CDR1 SEHNR, CDR2 FQNEAQ (reference sequence). CDR3 sequence reads: CASSSGTSGSTGELFF. CDR3 bases: TGTGCCAGCAGCTCGGGGACTAGCGGGAGCACCGGGGAGCTGTTTTTT.

The gene calls are TRBV13 and TRBJ2-5; D is undetermined. Germline assignment: CDR1 PRHDT and CDR2 FYEKMQ (reference sequence). V was shortened by 0 bases and J by 3 bases, with 2 bases between the two germline ends. This CDR3 spans 12 amino acids. DNA for the CDR3: TGTGCCAGCAGCTTAGGAAAAGAGACCCAGTACTTC. It is translated as CASSLGKETQYF.

The chain joins TRBV4-3 to TRBJ1-2; no firm D call. The V and J ends lost 4 bases and 7 bases respectively, with 22 bases between them. The CDR3 spans 16 residues. Germline CDR1 LGHNA, CDR2 YSLEER. Here the CDR3 reads CASSPRGTHSPAGYTF. CDR3 nucleotide sequence: TGCGCCAGCAGCCCCCGTGGCACTCACTCACCAGCTGGCTACACCTTC.

Details on this clone: A read error may account for a junction end that differs from germline. The chain has TRBV7-9 and TRBJ2-7, with D unresolved. This CDR3 is built from 12 residues. The V gene's germline CDR1 is SEHNR and CDR2 FQNEAQ (reference sequence). The CDR3 DNA is TGTGCCAGCAGCTCGTACGGGTACGAGCAGTACTTT. It translates to CASSSYGYEQYF.

The genes are TRBV14 and TRBJ2-1; the D gene is possibly TRBD2 (7 bases). Germline loops: CDR1 SGHDN, CDR2 FVKESK. Between the trimmed V and J ends, which lost 3 bases and 10 bases, there was a span of 19 bases. CDR3 length equals 15 residues. The CDR3 sequence: CASSQGGALMGEQFF. As DNA, the CDR3 is TGTGCCAGCAGCCAGGGGGGGGCGCTTATGGGGGAGCAGTTCTTC.

CDR3 sequence reads: CASKRDRASNQPQHF. In DNA, the CDR3 is TGTGCCAGTAAACGGGACAGGGCTAGCAATCAGCCCCAGCATTTT. This chain uses TRBV19 with TRBJ1-5; TRBD1 matches 9 bases. The J segment lost 0 bases and the V segment lost 7 bases, leaving 4 bases of the junction unmatched. CDR1 and CDR2 from the germline V gene are LNHDA and SQIVND (reference sequence). The CDR3 loop spans 15 amino acids. Drawing the rest from reference TRBV19 and TRBJ1-5, the complete variable domain is DGGITQSPKYLFRKEGQNVTLSCEQNLNHDAMYWYRQDPGQGLRLIYYSQIVNDFQKGDIAEGYSVSREKKESFPLTVTSAQKNPTAFYLCASKRDRASNQPQHFGDGTRLSIL.

The V gene is TRBV6-1, the J gene TRBJ1-2, with D possibly being TRBD1 (5 bases). V lost 2 bases to trimming and J lost 3 bases, with 16 bases between them. The CDR3 runs to 16 residues. From germline, CDR1 is MNHNS and CDR2 SASEGT. The CDR3 nucleotides are TGTGCCAGCAGTGAATTGACAGAATGGGTGGACTATGGCTACACCTTC. Protein sequence: CASSELTEWVDYGYTF.

The gene calls are TRBV29-1 and TRBJ2-7; maybe TRBD2 (5 bases). Germline-derived CDR1 and CDR2 are SQVTM and ANQGSEA. The CDR3 has 14 amino acids. V dropped 5 bases and J dropped 0 bases, with 14 bases sitting between them. CDR3 region: CSVLGETSSYEQYF. CDR3 sequence (DNA): TGCAGCGTTCTTGGGGAGACTTCCTCCTACGAGCAGTACTTC.

This chain links TRBV5-8 with TRBJ2-1; 8 bases agree with TRBD1. Germline lookup yields CDR1 SGHTS and CDR2 YDEGEE. The J segment lost 4 bases and the V segment lost 4 bases, leaving 13 bases of the junction unmatched. The CDR3 has 17 amino acids. The CDR3, as DNA: TGTGCCAGCAGCCCAAGGGCGTACAGGGGGAATTACAATGAGCAGTTCTTC. Its protein is CASSPRAYRGNYNEQFF. The full variable domain, in which reference TRBV5-8 and TRBJ2-1 provide the parts outside the CDR3, is EAGVTQSPTHLIKTRGQQATLRCSPISGHTSVYWYQQALGLGLQFLLWYDEGEERNRGNFPPRFSGRQFPNYSSELNVNALELEDSALYLCASSPRAYRGNYNEQFFGPGTRLTVL.

The chain carries TRBV27 and TRBJ1-4; TRBD1 matches at 8 bases. The V and J ends lost 5 bases and 5 bases, in that order; junction bases with no gene match: 7. CDR1 MNHEY and CDR2 SMNVEV come from the germline V gene (reference sequence). The CDR3 contains 15 residues. In nucleotides, the CDR3 is TGTGCCAGCAGTGGCCCGCGGACAGGGAATGAAAAACTGTTTTTT. Its protein is CASSGPRTGNEKLFF.

V is TRBV10-3 and J is TRBJ1-6; D is undetermined. The germline V gene has CDR1 ENHRY and CDR2 SYGVKD. V was shortened by 2 bases and J by 7 bases, with 3 bases between the two germline ends. The length of the CDR3 is 12 residues. CDR3: CAISEGNSPLHF. As DNA, the CDR3 is TGTGCCATCAGTGAGGGCAATTCACCCCTCCACTTT.

This chain uses TRBV4-3 with TRBJ1-2; weak D call: TRBD1 (5 bases). The CDR3 loop spans 14 amino acids. Between the trimmed V and J ends, which lost 0 bases and 2 bases, there was a span of 7 bases. Germline loops: CDR1 LGHNA, CDR2 YSLEER. The CDR3 coding sequence is TGCGCCAGCAGCCAAGAAAACAGGAACTATGGCTACACCTTC. It is translated as CASSQENRNYGYTF.

The chain uses TRBV28 and TRBJ1-5; TRBD1 agrees at 8 bases. This CDR3 is built from 15 residues. Germline V lookup: CDR1 MDHEN, CDR2 SYDVKM. With V trimmed by 7 bases and J by 5 bases, 10 bases remained unmatched. DNA of the CDR3: TGTGCCAGCAAATGGGACAGGAATAACGATCAGCCCCAGCATTTT. Amino acids: CASKWDRNNDQPQHF.

As for this clone: An end of the junction does not agree with germline; a read error may underlie this. The V and J genes are TRBV25-1 and TRBJ1-4; 7 bases align to TRBD1. The CDR3 totals 16 residues. Germline CDR1 and CDR2: MGHDK and SYGVNS. In DNA form, the CDR3 reads TGTGCCAGCAGCGCCCCCGGACAGGCCCCTAAGGAAAAACTGTTTTTT. Translation gives CASSAPGQAPKEKLFF.

The genes are TRBV7-9 and TRBJ2-3, with TRBD2 matching over 8 bases. In germline, CDR1 is SEHNR, CDR2 FQNEAQ (reference sequence). The CDR3 consists of 15 residues. The junction had 6 bases not matched to a gene; V was cut back by 4 bases and J by 3 bases. Written as DNA, the CDR3 is TGTGCCAGCAGCTCACGGGAGGGCCGAACAGATACGCAGTATTTT. This codes for CASSSREGRTDTQYF.

The gene calls are TRBV29-1 and TRBJ2-1; 11 bases are a match to TRBD2. Trimming removed 5 bases from V and 5 bases from J; junction bases left unmatched: 2. The CDR3 is made up of 13 amino acids. Germline assignment: CDR1 SQVTM and CDR2 ANQGSEA. Written as DNA, the CDR3 is TGCAGCGTTTTAGCGGGAGGGAACAATGAGCAGTTCTTC. Protein: CSVLAGGNNEQFF.

J is TRBJ1-5 and V is TRBV7-2; no clear D gene. The CDR3 contains 14 residues. Trimming stripped 2 bases from V and 0 bases from J, with 5 bases between. Per germline, CDR1 SGHTA and CDR2 FQGNSA. In DNA form, the CDR3 reads TGTGCCAGCAGCTTAAGGGTTAGCAATCAGCCCCAGCATTTT. It specifies CASSLRVSNQPQHF. Looking up the rest from reference TRBV7-2 and TRBJ1-5 gives the full variable domain: GAGVSQSPSNKVTEKGKDVELRCDPISGHTALYWYRQSLGQGLEFLIYFQGNSAPDKSGLPSDRFSAERTGGSVSTLTIQRTQQEDSAVYLCASSLRVSNQPQHFGDGTRLSIL.

J is TRBJ2-1 and V is TRBV6-6; 14 bases match TRBD2. The CDR3 spans 15 residues. Trimming removed 4 bases from V and 9 bases from J; junction bases left unmatched: 5. Germline loops: CDR1 MNHNY, CDR2 SVGAGI (reference sequence). The CDR3 region has the DNA TGTGCCAGCAGTTCGGGACTAGCGGGAGACTCTGAGCAGTTCTTC. Translation gives CASSSGLAGDSEQFF.

V is TRBV14 and J is TRBJ2-7; 7 nucleotides agree with TRBD2. The CDR3 is 17 amino acids. Germline V gene sequence: CDR1 SGHDN, CDR2 FVKESK. V dropped 1 base and J dropped 2; count of bases not matched to a gene: 11. In DNA form, the CDR3 reads TGTGCCAGCAGCCAAGTGCCAGGAGGGAGGGAAGCCTACGAGCAGTACTTC. Translation: CASSQVPGGREAYEQYF.

In DNA form, the CDR3 reads TGTGCCAGCAGCCCTACGGGCGGGAGGTCAAATGAGCAGTTCTTC. This gives the protein CASSPTGGRSNEQFF. This chain connects TRBV13 to TRBJ2-1; 8 bases agree with TRBD2. This CDR3 contains 15 residues. The ends lost 5 bases at V and 7 bases at J; junction bases unmatched: 10. Germline V lookup: CDR1 PRHDT, CDR2 FYEKMQ (reference sequence).

In this sample, this clone turned up a few times. The chain uses TRBV14 and TRBJ2-1; TRBD2 matches 10 bases. This CDR3 comprises 14 residues. J was trimmed by 14 bases and V by 3 bases; bases with no gene match: 10. Looked up from germline, CDR1 is SGHDN and CDR2 is FVKESK. Here the CDR3 reads CASSQQKLAGLEFF. DNA of the CDR3: TGTGCCAGCAGCCAGCAAAAACTAGCGGGACTCGAGTTCTTC. Drawing the rest from reference TRBV14 and TRBJ2-1, the complete variable domain is EAGVTQFPSHSVIEKGQTVTLRCDPISGHDNLYWYRRVMGKEIKFLLHFVKESKQDESGMPNNRFLAERTGGTYSTLKVQPAELEDSGVYFCASSQQKLAGLEFFGPGTRLTVL.

This chain connects TRBV6-5 to TRBJ1-1; D is undetermined. Trimming left V 2 bases short and J 7 bases short, with 11 bases between. In germline, CDR1 is MNHEY, CDR2 SVGAGI. CDR3 length: 13 amino acids. This chain's CDR3 is CASSYKHPHEAFF. DNA of the CDR3: TGTGCCAGCAGTTACAAACATCCCCATGAAGCTTTCTTT.